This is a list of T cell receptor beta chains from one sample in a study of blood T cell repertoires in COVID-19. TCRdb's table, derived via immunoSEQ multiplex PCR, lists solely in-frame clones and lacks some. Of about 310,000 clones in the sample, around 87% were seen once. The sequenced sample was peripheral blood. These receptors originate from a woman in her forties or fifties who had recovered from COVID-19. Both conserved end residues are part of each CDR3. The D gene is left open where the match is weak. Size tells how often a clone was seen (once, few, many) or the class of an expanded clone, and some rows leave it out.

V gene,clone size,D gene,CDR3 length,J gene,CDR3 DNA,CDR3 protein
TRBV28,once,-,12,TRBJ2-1,TGTGCCAGCAGGACAGTGCCCAATGAGCAGTTCTTC,CASRTVPNEQFF
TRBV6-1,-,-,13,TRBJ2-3,TGTGCCAGCAGTGAAGCCTCCAGGGATACGCAGTATTTT,CASSEASRDTQYF
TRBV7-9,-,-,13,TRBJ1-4,TGTGCCACCCTCCAGACGGGGAATGAAAAACTGTTTTTT,CATLQTGNEKLFF
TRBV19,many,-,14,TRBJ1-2,TGTGCCAGTAGTATAGAATGGGGCTCGAGGGGCTACACCTTC,CASSIEWGSRGYTF
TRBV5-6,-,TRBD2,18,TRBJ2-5,TGTGCCAGCAGCCCGGAGGCTAGCGGGAGTAGGGCGGTAGAGACCCAGTACTTC,CASSPEASGSRAVETQYF
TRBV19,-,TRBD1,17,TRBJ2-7,TGTGCCAGTAGTATGATCGCAAACCGGGACAGCTTGATCGAGCAGTACTTC,CASSMIANRDSLIEQYF
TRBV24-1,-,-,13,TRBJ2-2,TGTGCCACCAGGGCAGGGAACACCGGGGAGCTGTTTTTT,CATRAGNTGELFF
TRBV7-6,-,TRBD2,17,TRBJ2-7,TGTGCCAGCAGCTTACTCTTTGAGCAGCGGGGGGGATACGAGCAGTACTTC,CASSLLFEQRGGYEQYF
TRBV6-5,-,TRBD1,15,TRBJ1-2,TGTGCCAGCAGAGCTCGATGGGACAGCAACTATGGCTACACCTTC,CASRARWDSNYGYTF
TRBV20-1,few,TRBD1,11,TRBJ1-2,TGCAGTGCTAGACCTAGACAGGGGCTAACCTTC,CSARPRQGLTF
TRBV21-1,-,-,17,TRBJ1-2,TGTGCCAGCAGCAAAAACCGGCCAGCCGTTAGCTACTATGGCTACACCTTC,CASSKNRPAVSYYGYTF
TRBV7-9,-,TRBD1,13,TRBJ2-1,TGTGCCAGCAGCTTTACAGGGGACGGGGAGCAGTTCTTC,CASSFTGDGEQFF
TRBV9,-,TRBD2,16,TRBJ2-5,TGTGCCAGCAGCGTAGGTCGGGGGGTTTTCGGGGAGACCCAGTACTTC,CASSVGRGVFGETQYF
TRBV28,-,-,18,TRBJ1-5,TGTGCCAGCCTCCGACTTTTAGGGACATATTATAGCAATCAGCCCCAGCATTTT,CASLRLLGTYYSNQPQHF
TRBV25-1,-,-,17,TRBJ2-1,TGTGCCAGCAGTTCGGGGGTGGCACAAAGCTCCTACAATGAGCAGTTCTTC,CASSSGVAQSSYNEQFF
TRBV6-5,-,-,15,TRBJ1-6,TGTGCCAGCAGTTACAACCAGGCCGACAACTCACCCCTCCACTTT,CASSYNQADNSPLHF
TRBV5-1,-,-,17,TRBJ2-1,TGCGCCAGCAGCGCCGACAAGTACAGGGTGGACTACAATGAGCAGTTCTTC,CASSADKYRVDYNEQFF
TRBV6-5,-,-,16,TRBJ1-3,TGTGCCAGCAGTTACTCGGGAGGGTCCGCTGGAAACACCATATATTTT,CASSYSGGSAGNTIYF
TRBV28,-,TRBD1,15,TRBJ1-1,TGTGCCAGCAGTTCCGCGGGACAGATGAACACTGAAGCTTTCTTT,CASSSAGQMNTEAFF
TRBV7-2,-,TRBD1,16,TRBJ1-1,TGTGCCAGCAGCTTAGGGACAGGGAGGCGGAACACTGAAGCTTTCTTT,CASSLGTGRRNTEAFF
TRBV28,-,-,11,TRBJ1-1,TGTGCCAGTTTCAGGGACACTGAAGCTTTCTTT,CASFRDTEAFF
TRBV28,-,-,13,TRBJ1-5,TGTGCCAGCAGTTTTGGCAGCAATCAGCCCCAGCATTTT,CASSFGSNQPQHF